A selection of T cell receptor beta chains follows, all from one sample in a study of CD8 T cells in Susac syndrome. TCRdb re-analysed the immunoSEQ multiplex PCR reads in MiXCR, keeping a single row per CDR3 protein. The data contain around 81,000 distinct CDR3 sequences, around 94% of them seen just once; the ten biggest clones take up about 0.9%. Sample: CD8+ T cells from PBMCs. The receptors derive from a human donor with Susac syndrome. CDR3s include the opening cysteine and the closing phenylalanine or tryptophan. D genes are given only for firm matches. The size field is filled for only some rows; it gives once, few, many or a size class.

size: -; J: TRBJ1-6; D: -; V: TRBV18; length: 14; DNA: TGTGCCAGCTCACCCGGGACTTTTGCATTTCCCCTCCACTTT; CDR3: CASSPGTFAFPLHF
size: -; J: TRBJ2-3; D: TRBD2; V: TRBV11-1; length: 18; DNA: TGTGCCAGCGGGGCCGGGACTAGCGGGGAAACTAGCACAGATACGCAGTATTTT; CDR3: CASGAGTSGETSTDTQYF
size: -; J: TRBJ1-2; D: -; V: TRBV5-4; length: 13; DNA: TGTGCCAGCAGCTTCAGGGGTGGGTATGGCTACACCTTC; CDR3: CASSFRGGYGYTF
size: -; J: TRBJ2-7; D: TRBD1; V: TRBV28; length: 12; DNA: TGTGCCAGCATTGGACAGGGGCTCGAGCAGTACTTC; CDR3: CASIGQGLEQYF
size: -; J: TRBJ2-3; D: -; V: TRBV3-1; length: 13; DNA: TGTGCCATCGGTGACGAGCTCACAGATACGCAGTATTTT; CDR3: CAIGDELTDTQYF
size: -; J: TRBJ2-1; D: TRBD2; V: TRBV5-6; length: 16; DNA: TGTGCCAGCAGCCCAGCGGGAGGGGGCCCCTACAATGAGCAGTTCTTC; CDR3: CASSPAGGGPYNEQFF
size: -; J: TRBJ2-3; D: -; V: TRBV4-3; length: 12; DNA: TGCGCCAGCAGCCAAGGCCCAGGGGTGCAGTATTTT; CDR3: CASSQGPGVQYF
size: -; J: TRBJ2-3; D: TRBD1; V: TRBV7-8; length: 17; DNA: TGTGCCAGCAGCGGTACCTTCAGGGGGCTGCGCACAGATACGCAGTATTTT; CDR3: CASSGTFRGLRTDTQYF
size: -; J: TRBJ2-5; D: -; V: TRBV7-8; length: 15; DNA: TGTGCCAGCAGCTTAGCTCCTGGCGCTCAAGAGACCCAGTACTTC; CDR3: CASSLAPGAQETQYF
size: -; J: TRBJ2-7; D: TRBD1; V: TRBV12-3/TRBV12-4; length: 14; DNA: TGTGCCAGCAGTACACAGGGGCACCCCTACGAGCAGTACTTC; CDR3: CASSTQGHPYEQYF
size: -; J: TRBJ2-5; D: -; V: TRBV7-9; length: 14; DNA: TGTGCCAGCAGCTCCAGTGGCGTTGAAGAGACCCAGTACTTC; CDR3: CASSSSGVEETQYF
size: -; J: TRBJ2-2; D: -; V: TRBV29-1; length: 13; DNA: TGCAGCGCTGACAGGAGGAACACCGGGGAGCTGTTTTTT; CDR3: CSADRRNTGELFF
size: -; J: TRBJ2-1; D: -; V: TRBV29-1; length: 14; DNA: TGCAGCCTTCTTGACCCTGATCTTTACAATGGGCAGTTCTTC; CDR3: CSLLDPDLYNGQFF
size: -; J: TRBJ2-3; D: -; V: TRBV9; length: 16; DNA: TGTGCCAGCAGCACACCCAGGGACGTTAGCACAGATACGCAGTATTTT; CDR3: CASSTPRDVSTDTQYF
size: -; J: TRBJ1-4; D: -; V: TRBV27; length: 15; DNA: TGTGCCAGCAGTTCACGACCGCTGGGGGGTGAAAAACTGTTTTTT; CDR3: CASSSRPLGGEKLFF
size: -; J: TRBJ1-1; D: -; V: TRBV29-1; length: 11; DNA: TGCAGCGTTTTTCAGGGGCCTGAAGCTTTCTTT; CDR3: CSVFQGPEAFF
size: -; J: TRBJ2-2; D: TRBD1; V: TRBV6-5; length: 14; DNA: TGTGCCAGCACCTCCGGGACAGCGACCGGGGAGCTGTTTTTT; CDR3: CASTSGTATGELFF
size: once; J: TRBJ2-3; D: -; V: TRBV7-8; length: 16; DNA: TGTGCCAGCGAGGAGCGGACAGGGAGGGTTGCAGATACGCAGTATTTT; CDR3: CASEERTGRVADTQYF
size: few; J: TRBJ2-7; D: -; V: TRBV5-1; length: 13; DNA: TGCGCCAGCAGCCTGGACGGGCCGAACGAGCAGTACTTC; CDR3: CASSLDGPNEQYF
size: once; J: TRBJ1-6; D: -; V: TRBV7-9; length: 15; DNA: TGTGCCAGCACCCGATGGGGACAAGATAATTCACCCCTCCACTTT; CDR3: CASTRWGQDNSPLHF
size: once; J: TRBJ2-3; D: -; V: TRBV7-9; length: 17; DNA: TGTGCCAGCAGCGGTCTCCGACTAGGCCAGTCGACAGATACGCAGTATTTT; CDR3: CASSGLRLGQSTDTQYF
size: -; J: TRBJ1-5; D: TRBD1; V: TRBV11-2; length: 20; DNA: TGTGCCAGCAGCCTCGAAGTTACCACAGGGGGCCCGTTTAGCAATCAGCCCCAGCATTTT; CDR3: CASSLEVTTGGPFSNQPQHF
size: -; J: TRBJ1-2; D: -; V: TRBV4-2; length: 15; DNA: TGTGCCAGCAGCCGAATGGCAGGGGAAAACTATGGCTACACCTTC; CDR3: CASSRMAGENYGYTF
size: -; J: TRBJ1-2; D: -; V: TRBV6-1; length: 12; DNA: TGTGCCACTGAGACAGGATCCGGGGGCTACACCTTC; CDR3: CATETGSGGYTF
size: -; J: TRBJ1-2; D: TRBD1; V: TRBV10-3; length: 15; DNA: TGTGCCATCAGTGAAGACAGGGAGACTAACCTTGGCTACACCTTC; CDR3: CAISEDRETNLGYTF
size: -; J: TRBJ2-7; D: TRBD2; V: TRBV7-9; length: 14; DNA: TGTGCCAGCAGCCAAGGACTAGCGGCCTACGAGCAGTACTTC; CDR3: CASSQGLAAYEQYF
size: -; J: TRBJ2-1; D: TRBD2; V: TRBV6-4; length: 13; DNA: TGTGCCAGCAGTGACTCGGGACTAGCGGAGCAGTTCTTC; CDR3: CASSDSGLAEQFF
size: few; J: TRBJ2-7; D: TRBD2; V: TRBV7-2; length: 15; DNA: TGTGCCAGCAGCCTACTAGCGGGAACGTCCTACGAGCAGTACTTC; CDR3: CASSLLAGTSYEQYF
size: -; J: TRBJ2-7; D: TRBD1; V: TRBV5-1; length: 15; DNA: TGCGCCAGCAGCTCCGACAGGGGACGGTCCTACGAGCAGTACTTC; CDR3: CASSSDRGRSYEQYF
size: -; J: TRBJ2-5; D: TRBD2; V: TRBV7-2; length: 15; DNA: TGTGCCAGCAGCTTAACGTCGGGGAGGGAAGAGACCCAGTACTTC; CDR3: CASSLTSGREETQYF
size: -; J: TRBJ2-5; D: -; V: TRBV5-6; length: 13; DNA: TGTGCCAGCAGCCCTAGGGGGAAGGGGACCCAGTACTTC; CDR3: CASSPRGKGTQYF
size: once; J: TRBJ2-1; D: -; V: TRBV7-2; length: 14; DNA: TGTGCCAGCAGCTTAGTTCTGGGGCAGCCCGAGCAGTTCTTC; CDR3: CASSLVLGQPEQFF